The rows below give T cell receptor beta chains drawn from one sample of a study of blood T cell repertoires in COVID-19. The method was immunoSEQ multiplex PCR; TCRdb's version includes in-frame clones alone and lacks a portion of them. The profile shows 120,000 to 150,000 clones, around nine tenths of them singletons. Sequencing used peripheral blood. Receptor source: a man in his 60s with active or convalescent COVID-19. CDR3s include the opening cysteine and the closing phenylalanine or tryptophan. Each record gives: J gene, D gene, V gene, clone size, CDR3 DNA, CDR3 protein. A D gene is named only where the DNA matches it firmly. Clone size is not always given. Where it is, it says once, few, many or a class for expanded clones.

j_gene: TRBJ2-3; d_gene: TRBD1; v_gene: TRBV27; abundance: .; CDR3nt: TGTGCCAGCAGTATCGGACAGGCGTCAGATACGCAGTATTTT; CDR3aa: CASSIGQASDTQYF
j_gene: TRBJ2-7; d_gene: TRBD1; v_gene: TRBV18; abundance: .; CDR3nt: TGTGCCAGCTCAGCAAGGACAGGAGACTACGAGCAGTACTTC; CDR3aa: CASSARTGDYEQYF
j_gene: TRBJ2-5; d_gene: .; v_gene: TRBV19; abundance: .; CDR3nt: TGTGCCAGTAGCCCAGGCTCGGAGACCCAGTACTTC; CDR3aa: CASSPGSETQYF
j_gene: TRBJ1-5; d_gene: .; v_gene: TRBV19; abundance: .; CDR3nt: TGTGCCAGTAGTCCTAGAGGGGGAAACTCTAATCAGCCCCAGCATTTT; CDR3aa: CASSPRGGNSNQPQHF
j_gene: TRBJ1-2; d_gene: .; v_gene: TRBV11-2; abundance: few; CDR3nt: TGTGCCAGCAGCTTAGTCAGGATCTATGGCTACACCTTC; CDR3aa: CASSLVRIYGYTF
j_gene: TRBJ1-1; d_gene: TRBD1; v_gene: TRBV11-2; abundance: .; CDR3nt: TGTGCCAGCAGCTCCACGACAGGGATGAACACTGAAGCTTTCTTT; CDR3aa: CASSSTTGMNTEAFF
j_gene: TRBJ2-7; d_gene: TRBD1; v_gene: TRBV19; abundance: .; CDR3nt: TGTGCCAGTAGTCCGGGACAGGGAACCTACGAGCAGTACTTC; CDR3aa: CASSPGQGTYEQYF
j_gene: TRBJ2-4; d_gene: .; v_gene: TRBV10-3; abundance: once; CDR3nt: TGTGCCATCAGTGAGTCGATTGGGGGAGGCAGGGACATTCAGTACTTC; CDR3aa: CAISESIGGGRDIQYF
j_gene: TRBJ2-7; d_gene: TRBD2; v_gene: TRBV5-4; abundance: .; CDR3nt: TGTGCCAGCAGCTCACGGACTAGCGGGAGCTACGAGCAGTACTTC; CDR3aa: CASSSRTSGSYEQYF
j_gene: TRBJ2-7; d_gene: TRBD1; v_gene: TRBV29-1; abundance: .; CDR3nt: TGCAGCGTTGCCCCAGGGGGTTCCTACGAGCAGTACTTC; CDR3aa: CSVAPGGSYEQYF
j_gene: TRBJ2-3; d_gene: TRBD2; v_gene: TRBV5-1; abundance: .; CDR3nt: TGCGCCAGCAGCTTGCTGCCTAGCGGGGGGACAGATACGCAGTATTTT; CDR3aa: CASSLLPSGGTDTQYF
j_gene: TRBJ1-1; d_gene: .; v_gene: TRBV7-9; abundance: .; CDR3nt: TGTGCCAGCAGCAAGACAGCGAACACTGAAGCTTTCTTT; CDR3aa: CASSKTANTEAFF
j_gene: TRBJ1-1; d_gene: TRBD1; v_gene: TRBV29-1; abundance: .; CDR3nt: TGCAGCGTTGAAGGACAGGGGTTGAACACTGAAGCTTTCTTT; CDR3aa: CSVEGQGLNTEAFF
j_gene: TRBJ1-1; d_gene: TRBD1; v_gene: TRBV9; abundance: .; CDR3nt: TGTGCCAGCAGCGTAGGAGGGGGCTCCACTGAAGCTTTCTTT; CDR3aa: CASSVGGGSTEAFF
j_gene: TRBJ1-6; d_gene: .; v_gene: TRBV6-5; abundance: .; CDR3nt: TGTGCCAGCAGTTACACCGACAGGCCCAATTCACCCCTCCACTTT; CDR3aa: CASSYTDRPNSPLHF
j_gene: TRBJ2-1; d_gene: TRBD2; v_gene: TRBV7-3; abundance: .; CDR3nt: TGTGCCAGCAGCGCACTAGCGGGAGGCGTCAATGAGCAGTTCTTC; CDR3aa: CASSALAGGVNEQFF
j_gene: TRBJ1-4; d_gene: .; v_gene: TRBV5-6; abundance: .; CDR3nt: TGTGCCAGCAGCCAGAGTGACACGGAAAAACTGTTTTTT; CDR3aa: CASSQSDTEKLFF
j_gene: TRBJ2-1; d_gene: .; v_gene: TRBV7-3; abundance: .; CDR3nt: TGTGCCAGCAGCTCCCATAACCTTGCGGGACAGTTCTTC; CDR3aa: CASSSHNLAGQFF
j_gene: TRBJ2-7; d_gene: .; v_gene: TRBV11-2; abundance: .; CDR3nt: TGTGCCAGCAGCTCCGCAGGGGGGAGGAACTACGAGCAGTACTTC; CDR3aa: CASSSAGGRNYEQYF
j_gene: TRBJ1-4; d_gene: .; v_gene: TRBV4-2; abundance: .; CDR3nt: TGTGCCAGCAGCCATAACAGGGAGTCTAATGAAAAACTGTTTTTT; CDR3aa: CASSHNRESNEKLFF
j_gene: TRBJ1-3; d_gene: .; v_gene: TRBV7-8; abundance: .; CDR3nt: TGTGCCAGCAGCTTAGGGCAGGGCCCCAGCTCTGGAAACACCATATATTTT; CDR3aa: CASSLGQGPSSGNTIYF
j_gene: TRBJ1-5; d_gene: .; v_gene: TRBV7-3; abundance: .; CDR3nt: TGTGCCAGCAGCCTCCAGAGCAATCAGCCCCAGCATTTT; CDR3aa: CASSLQSNQPQHF
j_gene: TRBJ1-5; d_gene: .; v_gene: TRBV6-5; abundance: .; CDR3nt: TGTGCCAGCAGTTCCTTCGGCAATCAGCCCCAGCATTTT; CDR3aa: CASSSFGNQPQHF
j_gene: TRBJ2-1; d_gene: TRBD1; v_gene: TRBV7-2; abundance: .; CDR3nt: TGTGCCAGCAGCTTTGGGACAGGTAGAGTGGATGAGCAGTTCTTC; CDR3aa: CASSFGTGRVDEQFF
j_gene: TRBJ1-3; d_gene: .; v_gene: TRBV6-2/TRBV6-3; abundance: once; CDR3nt: TGTGCCAGCAACCCTGACGCGGGTGGAAACACCATATATTTT; CDR3aa: CASNPDAGGNTIYF
j_gene: TRBJ1-2; d_gene: TRBD1; v_gene: TRBV11-2; abundance: .; CDR3nt: TGTGCCAGCAGCCCCGACAGGGACTATGGCTACACCTTC; CDR3aa: CASSPDRDYGYTF
j_gene: TRBJ2-5; d_gene: TRBD2; v_gene: TRBV27; abundance: .; CDR3nt: TGTGCCAGCAGTTTCGCGGGAGGGCCTCCGGAGACCCAGTACTTC; CDR3aa: CASSFAGGPPETQYF
j_gene: TRBJ2-1; d_gene: .; v_gene: TRBV6-5; abundance: .; CDR3nt: TGTGCCAGCAGTTACCCGTCTAGGGGTGAGCAGTTCTTC; CDR3aa: CASSYPSRGEQFF
j_gene: TRBJ2-6; d_gene: .; v_gene: TRBV11-2; abundance: once; CDR3nt: TGTGCCAGCAGCCAAGGACAGACTTGGTCTCCGTCTGGGGCCAACGTCCTGACTTTC; CDR3aa: CASSQGQTWSPSGANVLTF
j_gene: TRBJ2-2; d_gene: TRBD1; v_gene: TRBV18; abundance: .; CDR3nt: TGTGCCAGCTCACCAGGACAGGGGGCATCCGGGGAGCTGTTTTTT; CDR3aa: CASSPGQGASGELFF
j_gene: TRBJ1-1; d_gene: .; v_gene: TRBV28; abundance: .; CDR3nt: TGTGCCAGCAGTGTTTCGGGGGTGAACACTGAAGCTTTCTTT; CDR3aa: CASSVSGVNTEAFF
j_gene: TRBJ2-5; d_gene: .; v_gene: TRBV5-1; abundance: .; CDR3nt: TGCGCCAGCAGCTCTCCCCAAGGGACTGGAAAAGAGACCCAGTACTTC; CDR3aa: CASSSPQGTGKETQYF
j_gene: TRBJ2-7; d_gene: .; v_gene: TRBV4-2; abundance: .; CDR3nt: TGTGCCAGCAGCCAAGATATCCTCTCCCCCTACGAGCAGTACTTC; CDR3aa: CASSQDILSPYEQYF
j_gene: TRBJ2-5; d_gene: TRBD2; v_gene: TRBV2; abundance: .; CDR3nt: TGTGCCAGTTCTATGCGGGAGTTCCAAGAGACCCAGTACTTC; CDR3aa: CASSMREFQETQYF
j_gene: TRBJ1-1; d_gene: .; v_gene: TRBV7-9; abundance: .; CDR3nt: TGTGCCAGCAGCTTAGCTTCACAGACCCGGGGGTTCTTT; CDR3aa: CASSLASQTRGFF
j_gene: TRBJ1-4; d_gene: TRBD1; v_gene: TRBV7-2; abundance: .; CDR3nt: TGTGCCAGCAGCTTACACACAGGGGGCGGTAATGAAAAACTGTTTTTT; CDR3aa: CASSLHTGGGNEKLFF
j_gene: TRBJ2-1; d_gene: .; v_gene: TRBV14; abundance: .; CDR3nt: TGTGCCAGCAGCCAACTCTATACGGTATTTTCCTACAATGAGCAGTTCTTC; CDR3aa: CASSQLYTVFSYNEQFF
j_gene: TRBJ1-6; d_gene: TRBD1; v_gene: TRBV5-1; abundance: .; CDR3nt: TGCGCCAGCAGCCAGACCCAGGGGGTAGAGTCACCCCTCCACTTT; CDR3aa: CASSQTQGVESPLHF
j_gene: TRBJ2-7; d_gene: .; v_gene: TRBV27; abundance: once; CDR3nt: TGTGCCAGCAGTTTAGTGGCATCCTACGAGCAGTACTTC; CDR3aa: CASSLVASYEQYF
j_gene: TRBJ2-7; d_gene: TRBD2; v_gene: TRBV11-2; abundance: .; CDR3nt: TGTGCCAGCAGCCCTCTAGCGGGGCCCTACGAGCAGTACTTC; CDR3aa: CASSPLAGPYEQYF
j_gene: TRBJ1-1; d_gene: .; v_gene: TRBV4-1; abundance: few; CDR3nt: TGCGCCAGCAGCCAAGACAGGGTCGGAGAAGCTTTCTTT; CDR3aa: CASSQDRVGEAFF
j_gene: TRBJ2-1; d_gene: TRBD2; v_gene: TRBV7-6; abundance: .; CDR3nt: TGTGCCAGCAGTTCCGGGACTAGCGGGAACAATGAGCAGTTCTTC; CDR3aa: CASSSGTSGNNEQFF